The 32 T cell receptor beta chains below were found in one sample sequenced in a study of T-cell memory formation after mild COVID-19. TCRdb independently ran MiXCR on the 5' RACE reads; one entry per CDR3 protein. The table lists nearly 350,000 distinct CDR3 sequences, under 15% of them singletons. The source material was PBMCs or a T cell subset sorted from them (not recorded which). These receptors were obtained from a young man who had mild COVID-19 (a few samples of this study predate the infection). Cell type and time point are not known.

V and J are TRBV9 and TRBJ2-2, with 8 positions matching TRBD1. From germline, CDR1 is SGDLS and CDR2 YYNGEE. The CDR3 consists of 14 residues. With V trimmed by 7 bases and J by 8 bases, 10 bases remained unmatched. The CDR3 DNA sequence: TGTGCCAGCGGCGCCGACAGGGGATTTGGGGAGCTGTTTTTT. This sequence encodes CASGADRGFGELFF.

There are a few counts of this clonotype. The chain has TRBV6-5 and TRBJ2-5, with 7 bases matching TRBD2. Trimming took 8 bases from V and 1 from J; bases not matched to a gene: 10. Germline V gives CDR1 MNHEY, CDR2 SVGAGI. The CDR3 has 15 residues. The CDR3 reads CASGMPGTTQETQYF. The CDR3 DNA reads as TGTGCCAGCGGGATGCCCGGGACTACCCAAGAGACCCAGTACTTC.

This clonotype was detected many times. The rearrangement links TRBV18 to TRBJ2-4; no reliable D call. V lost 0 bases, J lost 0 bases, and 6 bases lay in between. Germline V gene data show CDR1 as KGHSH and CDR2 as LQKENI. CDR3 length equals 15 residues. For the CDR3, the DNA is TGTGCCAGCTCACCACCGTCAGGAGCCAAAAACATTCAGTACTTC. Its protein product is CASSPPSGAKNIQYF.

The rearrangement joins TRBV18 to TRBJ1-2; D not resolved. The CDR3 length is 13 residues. V gave up 0 bases and J gave up 3 bases, with 5 bases separating them. Germline V gene sequence: CDR1 KGHSH, CDR2 LQKENI. The DNA of the CDR3 is TGTGCCAGCTCACCACCAACAGACTATGGCTACACCTTC. Its protein product is CASSPPTDYGYTF. Looking up the rest from reference TRBV18 and TRBJ1-2 gives the full variable domain: NAGVMQNPRHLVRRRGQEARLRCSPMKGHSHVYWYRQLPEEGLKFMVYLQKENIIDESGMPKERFSAEFPKEGPSILRIQQVVRGDSAAYFCASSPPTDYGYTFGSGTRLTVV.

The J gene is TRBJ2-1, the V gene TRBV20-1; a weak D match, TRBD2 (6 bases). The CDR3 runs 16 residues. Trimming pared 4 bases from V and 0 bases from J, leaving 16 bases between. Germline assignment: CDR1 DFQATT and CDR2 SNEGSKA (reference sequence). The CDR3 sequence: CSATNPDGGSYNEQFF. The CDR3 DNA is TGCAGTGCTACGAACCCGGACGGGGGCTCCTACAATGAGCAGTTCTTC.

The chain links TRBV5-1 to TRBJ1-5, with 8 bases aligning to TRBD1. Germline V gene sequence: CDR1 SGHRS, CDR2 YFSETQ. The CDR3 loop spans 16 amino acids. Trimming removed 4 bases from V and 7 bases from J; junction bases left unmatched: 13. This CDR3 reads CASSPTLGQGQQPQHF. The DNA of the CDR3 is TGCGCCAGCAGCCCGACCCTAGGACAGGGACAGCAGCCCCAGCATTTT.

This clonotype appeared many times. This CDR3 is CASSLPPGELFF. The DNA for the CDR3 is TGTGCCAGCAGTCTCCCTCCCGGGGAGCTGTTTTTT. This sequence joins TRBV6-6 and TRBJ2-2; D call uncertain. The CDR3 extends over 12 amino acids. V was cut by 5 bases and J by 6 bases, with 7 bases left in between. Germline V lookup: CDR1 MNHNY, CDR2 SVGAGI (reference sequence).

Only a few counts were recorded for this clonotype. The chain has TRBV5-1 and TRBJ2-1; possible D gene TRBD2, 5 bases. The CDR3 is 15 residues long. Trimming removed 4 bases from V and 7 bases from J, with 18 bases in between. Per the germline V gene, CDR1 is SGHRS and CDR2 is YFSETQ. The CDR3 nucleotides read TGCGCCAGCAGCCGCCCCCTCGGGGAGAATAATGAGCAGTTCTTC. Its protein product is CASSRPLGENNEQFF.

This clonotype was detected many times. The V call is TRBV5-5, the J call TRBJ1-6; D call uncertain. Germline lookup yields CDR1 SGHKS and CDR2 YYEKEE (reference sequence). The CDR3 runs 14 residues. With 3 bases removed from V and 4 bases from J, the gap between germline ends came to 8 bases. For the CDR3, the DNA is TGTGCCAGCAGCTCGGGAGGTTATAATTCACCCCTCCACTTT. Translating it yields CASSSGGYNSPLHF.

The chain combines TRBV20-1 with TRBJ2-1, with TRBD2 matching 8 bases. The CDR3 runs to 11 residues. Germline assignment: CDR1 DFQATT and CDR2 SNEGSKA (reference sequence). CDR3 sequence reads: CSSRGGYEQFF. The CDR3 bases are TGCAGCTCCCGGGGGGGTTATGAGCAGTTCTTC.

This clonotype showed up just a few times. This sequence joins TRBV7-9 and TRBJ2-5, with a weak D call TRBD1 (6 bases). Germline V gene data show CDR1 as SEHNR and CDR2 as FQNEAQ (reference sequence). V lost 5 bases and J lost 2, with 15 bases in between. The CDR3 sequence is 15 residues long. The CDR3 protein is CASSDAEQGQETQYF. The CDR3 nucleotides read TGTGCCAGCAGCGACGCCGAACAGGGTCAAGAGACCCAGTACTTC.

There are a few counts of this clonotype. The genes are TRBV12-3 or TRBV12-4 and TRBJ1-6; 10 bases match TRBD1. V shed 6 bases and J 8 bases; nucleotides not matched to a gene: 7. The CDR3 consists of 15 residues. CDR3 coding DNA: TGTGCCAGCAGGAAGACAGGGGGCTCGGATTCACCCCTCCACTTT. It translates to CASRKTGGSDSPLHF.

This clonotype was found a few times. The chain has TRBV5-1 and TRBJ1-2; D gene uncertain. Trimming cost V 0 bases and J 6 bases, with 12 bases left between them. This CDR3 spans 14 amino acids. Germline CDR1 and CDR2: SGHRS and YFSETQ. The CDR3 region is CASSLGPQSDGYTF. As DNA, the CDR3 is TGCGCCAGCAGCTTGGGGCCCCAGAGTGATGGCTACACCTTC.

This chain joins TRBV4-2 and TRBJ2-7; TRBD1 aligns across 8 bases. The CDR3 is 12 residues long. The junction had 6 bases not matched to a gene; V was cut back by 8 bases and J by 6 bases. Germline V gives CDR1 LGHNA, CDR2 YNFKEQ. The chain's CDR3 is CASSGTGFEQYF. The CDR3 DNA reads TGTGCCAGCTCCGGGACAGGATTCGAGCAGTACTTC.

In its sample, this clonotype was seen a few times. The genes are TRBV4-2 and TRBJ2-7, with 8 bases lining up with TRBD2. J lost 3 bases, V lost 6 bases, and 4 bases had no gene match. Germline V lookup: CDR1 LGHNA, CDR2 YNFKEQ. The CDR3 length is 13 residues. The CDR3 sequence: CASRGTSGYEQYF. The DNA of the CDR3 is TGTGCCAGCAGAGGAACTAGCGGCTACGAGCAGTACTTC.

The chain links TRBV28 to TRBJ2-7; D unclear. V lost 6 bases and J lost 3, with 12 bases in between. This CDR3 spans 13 amino acids. Germline V gene sequence: CDR1 MDHEN, CDR2 SYDVKM. Here the CDR3 reads CASSPGNSYEQYV. In nucleotides, the CDR3 is TGTGCCAGCAGCCCAGGCAACAGCTACGAGCAGTACGTC.

This clonotype turned up a few times. The rearrangement links TRBV15 to TRBJ2-7, with D possibly being TRBD1 or TRBD2 (5 bases each). Trimming shortened V by 6 bases and J by 0 bases, and 9 bases separated the two germline ends. The germline V gene encodes CDR1 LNHNV and CDR2 YYDKDF (reference sequence). This CDR3 contains 13 residues. The CDR3 sequence: CATSRDHSYEQYV. In nucleotides, the CDR3 is TGTGCCACCAGTCGGGACCACTCCTACGAGCAGTACGTC.

The chain combines TRBV7-9 with TRBJ1-1; TRBD1 aligns across 7 bases. Germline V gives CDR1 SEHNR, CDR2 FQNEAQ (reference sequence). The CDR3 has 14 amino acids. Unmatched junction bases numbered 12, after V lost 7 bases and J lost 7 bases. CDR3 loop: CASTLPRDRSEAFF. In DNA, the CDR3 is TGTGCCAGCACCTTGCCCAGGGACAGAAGTGAAGCTTTCTTT.

This clonotype was seen only a few times. This chain connects TRBV20-1 to TRBJ1-1, with D possibly TRBD1 on 5 matching bases. From germline, CDR1 is DFQATT and CDR2 SNEGSKA (reference sequence). The CDR3 totals 14 residues. The V gene lost 4 bases and the J gene lost 0 bases, with 12 bases spanning the gap. CDR3: CSAKPGLMNTEAFF. For the CDR3, the DNA is TGCAGTGCTAAACCGGGACTTATGAACACTGAAGCTTTCTTT.

The chain couples TRBV20-1 to TRBJ2-4; maybe TRBD2 (6 bases). CDR3 length: 16 residues. Trimming removed 6 bases at V and 0 bases at J, with 18 bases between. Looked up from germline, CDR1 is DFQATT and CDR2 is SNEGSKA (reference sequence). DNA for the CDR3: TGCAGTGCCCCTCGTCGCGGGGAACTAGCCAAAAACATTCAGTACTTC. Translating gives CSAPRRGELAKNIQYF.

This clonotype occurred a few times. V gene TRBV7-2 combines with J gene TRBJ1-1; D not certain. The V and J ends lost 2 bases and 2 bases respectively, with 12 bases between them. This CDR3 region has 15 residues. Germline V lookup: CDR1 SGHTA, CDR2 FQGNSA. DNA for the CDR3: TGTGCCAGCAGCTTAAGTAGGCATACCAACACTGAAGCTTTCTTT. This encodes CASSLSRHTNTEAFF.

Written as DNA, the CDR3 is TGTGCCAGCAGTTCACAGGGGAACCATGAGCAGTTCTTC. This encodes CASSSQGNHEQFF. V and J are TRBV12-3 or TRBV12-4 and TRBJ2-1; 7 positions match TRBD1. The junction had 5 bases not matched to a gene; V was cut back by 4 bases and J by 8 bases. There are 13 residues in the CDR3.

In this sample, this clonotype turned up a few times. The V and J genes are TRBV2 and TRBJ2-3; possibly TRBD2 for D (7 bases). This CDR3 is built from 15 residues. Per germline, CDR1 SNHLY and CDR2 FYNNEI. Trimming shortened V by 5 bases and J by 3 bases, and 15 bases separated the two germline ends. In nucleotides, the CDR3 is TGTGCCAGCAGTCCTCTCGGGGGGCTTACAGATACGCAGTATTTT. Translating it yields CASSPLGGLTDTQYF.

The chain carries TRBV20-1 and TRBJ2-7; 8 nucleotides line up with TRBD1. This CDR3 is built from 16 residues. Germline loops: CDR1 DFQATT, CDR2 SNEGSKA (reference sequence). Germline trimming cut 2 bases from V and 2 bases from J; bases unmatched to any gene: 11. The DNA for the CDR3 is TGCAGTGCTAGACCCGGACAGGGTGATACGGCCTACGAGCAGTACTTC. The encoded protein is CSARPGQGDTAYEQYF.

Remarks on this clonotype: The junction departs from the called germline gene at one end, perhaps through a read error. The chain carries TRBV7-9 and TRBJ2-7; D is possibly TRBD1 or TRBD2 (5 bases each). This CDR3 region has 9 residues. Germline CDR1 is SEHNR and CDR2 is FQNEAQ (reference sequence). CDR3 region: CASSPGTNF. Here the CDR3 DNA reads TGTGCCAGCAGTCCCGGGACGAACTTC.

This clonotype has only a few counts. V usage is TRBV5-1 and J usage is TRBJ2-5, with 9 bases lining up with TRBD2. This CDR3 is built from 16 residues. The trim removed 1 base at V and 5 bases at J, leaving 9 bases unmatched. CDR1 and CDR2 (germline): SGHRS, YFSETQ. CDR3 bases: TGCGCCAGCAGCTTGAGGCGGGGGGGCACTGGTGAGACCCAGTACTTC. Its translation: CASSLRRGGTGETQYF.

This clonotype was observed a few times. The CDR3 loop is CSASPRTSGWPEQYF. The CDR3, as DNA: TGCAGTGCTAGCCCTAGGACTAGCGGGTGGCCCGAGCAGTACTTC. The chain combines TRBV20-1 with TRBJ2-7; 11 bases map to TRBD2. The CDR3 contains 15 residues. V shed 3 bases and J 6 bases; nucleotides not matched to a gene: 10. Germline loops: CDR1 DFQATT, CDR2 SNEGSKA (reference sequence).

The chain links TRBV4-1 to TRBJ1-1; TRBD1 matches at 7 bases. After removal of 1 base from V and 11 bases from J, the junction contained 4 bases not matched to a gene. This CDR3 region has 12 residues. CDR1 is MGHRA and CDR2 is YSYEKL in the germline V gene. The CDR3 sequence is CASSQVQGVAFF. The CDR3 DNA reads as TGCGCCAGCAGCCAAGTCCAGGGGGTGGCTTTCTTT.

The chain links TRBV2 to TRBJ2-7; D gene uncertain. The V gene's germline CDR1 is SNHLY and CDR2 FYNNEI. The CDR3 sequence is 13 residues long. Trimming removed 3 bases at V and 2 bases at J, with 8 bases between. CDR3 residues: CASSDTLTYEQYF. In nucleotides, the CDR3 is TGTGCCAGCAGTGACACACTTACCTACGAGCAGTACTTC.

In this sample, this clonotype turned up a few times. The chain is built from TRBV7-9 and TRBJ2-1; the D gene is possibly TRBD1 (7 bases). The length of the CDR3 is 15 residues. Trimming removed 6 bases from V and 3 bases from J, with 15 bases in between. CDR1 and CDR2 (germline): SEHNR, FQNEAQ (reference sequence). The CDR3 spells CASSTGAGNYNEQFF. CDR3 sequence (DNA): TGTGCCAGCAGTACAGGGGCGGGGAACTACAATGAGCAGTTCTTC.

The table lists this clonotype with many counts. The chain recombines TRBV12-3 or TRBV12-4 with TRBJ1-1, with D uncertain. Between the trimmed V and J ends, which lost 4 bases and 7 bases, there was a span of 10 bases. The CDR3 length is 12 residues. CDR3 protein: CASSSLRSEAFF. In nucleotides, the CDR3 is TGTGCCAGCAGTTCACTTCGGAGTGAAGCTTTCTTT.

The rearrangement uses TRBV12-3 or TRBV12-4 and TRBJ2-3, with D hard to call. V lost 0 bases, J lost 2 bases, and 6 bases lay in between. CDR3 size: 14 residues. CDR3 protein: CASSLAVITDTQYF. In DNA form, the CDR3 reads TGTGCCAGCAGTTTAGCGGTCATCACAGATACGCAGTATTTT.